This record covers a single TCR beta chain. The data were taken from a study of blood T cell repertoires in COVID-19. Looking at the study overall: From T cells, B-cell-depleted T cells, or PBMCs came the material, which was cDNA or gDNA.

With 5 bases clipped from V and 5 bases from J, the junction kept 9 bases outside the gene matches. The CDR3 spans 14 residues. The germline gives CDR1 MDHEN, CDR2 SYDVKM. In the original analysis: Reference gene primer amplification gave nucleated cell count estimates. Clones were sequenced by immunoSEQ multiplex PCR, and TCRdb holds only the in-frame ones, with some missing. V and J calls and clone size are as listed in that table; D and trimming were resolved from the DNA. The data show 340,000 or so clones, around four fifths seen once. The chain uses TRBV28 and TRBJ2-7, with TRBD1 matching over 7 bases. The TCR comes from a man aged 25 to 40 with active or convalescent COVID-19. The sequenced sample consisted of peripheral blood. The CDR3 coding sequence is TGTGCCAGCAGTCTGGGACAGTTCGACCACGAGCAGTACTTC. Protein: CASSLGQFDHEQYF.